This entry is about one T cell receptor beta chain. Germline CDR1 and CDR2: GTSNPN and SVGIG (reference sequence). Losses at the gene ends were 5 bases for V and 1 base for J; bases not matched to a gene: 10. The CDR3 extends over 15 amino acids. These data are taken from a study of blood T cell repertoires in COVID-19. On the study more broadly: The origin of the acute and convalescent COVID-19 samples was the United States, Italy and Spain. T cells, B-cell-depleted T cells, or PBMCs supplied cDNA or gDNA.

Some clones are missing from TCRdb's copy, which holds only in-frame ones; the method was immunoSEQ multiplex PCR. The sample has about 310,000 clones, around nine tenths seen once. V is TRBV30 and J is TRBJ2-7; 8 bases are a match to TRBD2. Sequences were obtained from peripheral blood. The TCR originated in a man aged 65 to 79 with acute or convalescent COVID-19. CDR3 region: CAWGAGGAMSYEQYF. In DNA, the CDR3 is TGTGCCTGGGGGGCCGGGGGGGCTATGTCCTACGAGCAGTACTTC.